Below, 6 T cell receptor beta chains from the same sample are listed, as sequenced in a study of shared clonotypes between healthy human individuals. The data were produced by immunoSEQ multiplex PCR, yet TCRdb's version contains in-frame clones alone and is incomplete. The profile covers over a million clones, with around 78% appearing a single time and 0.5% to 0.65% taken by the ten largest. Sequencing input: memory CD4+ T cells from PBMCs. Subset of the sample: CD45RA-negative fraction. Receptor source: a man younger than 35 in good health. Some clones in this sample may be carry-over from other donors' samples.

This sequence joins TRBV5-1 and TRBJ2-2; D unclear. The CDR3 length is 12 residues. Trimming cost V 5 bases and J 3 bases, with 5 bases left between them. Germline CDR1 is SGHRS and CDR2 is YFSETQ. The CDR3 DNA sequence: TGCGCCAGCAGAGAGTACACCGGGGAGCTGTTTTTT. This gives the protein CASREYTGELFF.

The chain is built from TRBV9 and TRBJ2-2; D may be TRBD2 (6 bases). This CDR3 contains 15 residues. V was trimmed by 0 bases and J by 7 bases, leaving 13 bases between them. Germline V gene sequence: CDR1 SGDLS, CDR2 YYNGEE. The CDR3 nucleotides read TGTGCCAGCAGCGTAGAGTGGGGGAGGAACGGGGAGCTGTTTTTT. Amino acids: CASSVEWGRNGELFF.

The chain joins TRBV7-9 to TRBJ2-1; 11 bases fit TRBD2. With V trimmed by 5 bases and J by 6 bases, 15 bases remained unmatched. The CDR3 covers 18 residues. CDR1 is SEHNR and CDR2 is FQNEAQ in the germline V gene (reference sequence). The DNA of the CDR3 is TGTGCCAGCAGCCAGGGGGTCGGACTAGCGGGTTTTGGCAATGAGCAGTTCTTC. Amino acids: CASSQGVGLAGFGNEQFF.

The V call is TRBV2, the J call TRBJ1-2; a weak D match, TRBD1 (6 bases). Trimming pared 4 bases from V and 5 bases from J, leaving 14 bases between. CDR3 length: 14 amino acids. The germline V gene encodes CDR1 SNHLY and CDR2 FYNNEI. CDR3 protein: CASSAGGPAYGYTF. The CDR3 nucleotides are TGTGCCAGCAGTGCTGGGGGGCCGGCGTATGGCTACACCTTC.

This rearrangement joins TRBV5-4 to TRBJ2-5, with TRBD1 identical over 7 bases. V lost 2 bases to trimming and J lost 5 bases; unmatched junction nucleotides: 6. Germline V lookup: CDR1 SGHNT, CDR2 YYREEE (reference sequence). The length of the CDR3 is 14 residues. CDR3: CASSLQGTQETQYF. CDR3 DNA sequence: TGTGCCAGCAGCTTACAGGGGACACAGGAGACCCAGTACTTC.

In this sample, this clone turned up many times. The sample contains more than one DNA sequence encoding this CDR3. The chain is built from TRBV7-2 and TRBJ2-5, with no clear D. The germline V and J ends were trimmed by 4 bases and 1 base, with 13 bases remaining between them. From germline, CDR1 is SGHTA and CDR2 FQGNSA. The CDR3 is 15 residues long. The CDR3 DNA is TGTGCCAGCAGCTCCTCCGGGCAAAGCCAAGAGACCCAGTACTTC. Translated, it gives CASSSSGQSQETQYF.